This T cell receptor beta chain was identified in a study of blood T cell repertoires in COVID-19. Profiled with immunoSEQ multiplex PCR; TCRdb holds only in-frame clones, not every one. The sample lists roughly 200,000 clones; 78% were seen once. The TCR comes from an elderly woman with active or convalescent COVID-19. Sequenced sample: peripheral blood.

CDR3 residues: CATSRDRERGTDTQYF. CDR3 bases: TGTGCCACCAGCAGGGACAGGGAGCGTGGCACAGATACGCAGTATTTT. This chain uses TRBV15 with TRBJ2-3, with 8 bases lining up with TRBD1. The J segment lost 1 base and the V segment lost 3 bases, leaving 6 bases of the junction unmatched. The germline V gene has CDR1 LNHNV and CDR2 YYDKDF (reference sequence). The CDR3 has 16 amino acids.